The 32 T cell receptor beta chains presented below share a single source sample, sequenced in a study of T cell clusters in autoimmune cytopenias. TRB amplification used roughly 250 ng of peripheral blood genomic DNA. TRB rearrangements were amplified by touch-down multiplex PCR with mixed TRB-A/B primers. For each CDR3 protein, TCRdb gives one entry from its re-call of the multiplex PCR reads, without DNA. The repertoire table contains 9,000 to 15,000 distinct CDR3 sequences. The sample was also reused in another study, on T cell repertoires in aging, cancer and after chemotherapy.

Input material: peripheral blood. The receptors here all came from a human donor in good health.

The chain uses TRBV5-5 and TRBJ2-3; TCRdb selects TRBD1, and the lack of DNA leaves this call unchecked. Germline V gives CDR1 SGHKS, CDR2 YYEKEE (reference sequence). CDR3 length equals 16 residues. This chain's CDR3 is CASSALRTEGTDTQYF.

V gene TRBV6-2 or TRBV6-3 combines with J gene TRBJ2-5; the D call from TCRdb, TRBD2, cannot be confirmed without DNA. Per the germline V gene, CDR1 is MNHEY and CDR2 is SVGEGT. The CDR3 spans 15 residues. The CDR3 sequence: CASSYQVAGRETQYF.

According to its frequency, this clonotype is medium-sized (0.01 to 0.1%). The genes are TRBV29-1 and TRBJ2-4. Germline V gives CDR1 SQVTM, CDR2 ANQGSEA. The CDR3 has 11 amino acids. The CDR3 reads CSVDSRDIQYF.

V usage is TRBV12-3 or TRBV12-4 and J usage is TRBJ1-2. The CDR3 contains 15 residues. This CDR3 reads CASSLALGPAYGYTF.

J is TRBJ2-2 and V is TRBV5-5; no DNA is available, so the TRBD1 call from TCRdb remains unchecked. The CDR3 totals 17 residues. Germline CDR1 and CDR2: SGHKS and YYEKEE (reference sequence). The CDR3 region is CASSLAPGGHLTGELFF.

The J gene is TRBJ1-1, the V gene TRBV6-1; TCRdb indicates TRBD1, and absent DNA this call remains unverified. The length of the CDR3 is 13 residues. Germline CDR1 reads MNHNS; CDR2 reads SASEGT. This CDR3 reads CATEEQGNTEAFF.

The chain combines TRBV7-6 with TRBJ1-1. Per germline, CDR1 SGHVS and CDR2 FNYEAQ. The CDR3 is made up of 13 amino acids. The CDR3 region is CASSAGGNTEAFF.

The J gene is TRBJ1-1, the V gene TRBV5-4. This CDR3 comprises 14 residues. The germline V gene has CDR1 SGHNT and CDR2 YYREEE (reference sequence). The CDR3 loop is CASSLVGGRTEAFF.

This chain links TRBV12-3 or TRBV12-4 with TRBJ1-1. CDR3 length equals 13 residues. CDR3: CAIDSGLSGGAFF.

This sequence joins TRBV11-3 and TRBJ2-7; TCRdb indicates TRBD1, and absent DNA this call remains unverified. Per the germline V gene, CDR1 is SGHNT and CDR2 is YENEEA. The CDR3 has 15 residues. CDR3 region: CASSLTGESSYEQYF.

J is TRBJ1-2 and V is TRBV10-3; the TRBD1 assignment by TCRdb is unverifiable without DNA. Germline V gene sequence: CDR1 ENHRY, CDR2 SYGVKD. The CDR3 consists of 14 residues. The CDR3 protein is CASSETGPGDGYTF.

The chain has TRBV7-6 and TRBJ2-1. Germline CDR1 and CDR2: SGHVS and FNYEAQ. CDR3 size: 13 residues. This chain's CDR3 is CASSLGWGNEQFF.

The genes are TRBV12-3 or TRBV12-4 and TRBJ1-4. The CDR3 runs 15 residues. CDR3 residues: CASSPTSGGIEKLFF.

The chain carries TRBV5-1 and TRBJ2-3; TCRdb gives TRBD1 as the D gene, but with no DNA this cannot be confirmed. The germline V gene has CDR1 SGHRS and CDR2 YFSETQ. CDR3 length equals 14 residues. CDR3 sequence reads: CASLMTGGEDTQYF.

This chain joins TRBV19 and TRBJ1-2; with no DNA, the TCRdb D assignment of TRBD1 cannot be verified. CDR3 length: 12 amino acids. Germline-derived CDR1 and CDR2 are LNHDA and SQIVND (reference sequence). The CDR3 loop reads CATKQGTDGYTF.

J is TRBJ2-5 and V is TRBV12-3 or TRBV12-4. The CDR3 has 14 amino acids. The CDR3 sequence is CASSLEAGERTQYF.

V gene TRBV15 combines with J gene TRBJ2-1; TCRdb returns TRBD1, unconfirmable since there is no DNA. The germline gives CDR1 LNHNV, CDR2 YYDKDF (reference sequence). This CDR3 has 16 amino acids. The CDR3 is CATSALLTGVYNEQFF.

This clonotype is medium-sized by frequency. The chain uses TRBV5-5 and TRBJ2-5. There are 13 residues in the CDR3. Germline V gives CDR1 SGHKS, CDR2 YYEKEE (reference sequence). The CDR3 loop reads CASSLVGMETQYF.

The chain carries TRBV19 and TRBJ1-1. The CDR3 has 16 residues. The germline CDR1 and CDR2 sequences are LNHDA and SQIVND (reference sequence). CDR3 loop: CASSYELQFMNTEAFF.

Considering frequency, this clonotype is medium-sized (0.01 to 0.1%). This chain uses TRBV29-1 with TRBJ2-7. The CDR3 is 12 residues long. CDR1 is SQVTM, CDR2 ANQGSEA, per germline. CDR3 in amino acids: CSVGSGSYEQYF.

The CDR3 loop is CASSTWDRGRTWVKKQFF. V and J are TRBV5-6 and TRBJ2-1; the TRBD1 assignment by TCRdb is unverifiable without DNA. Germline CDR1 and CDR2: SGHDT and YYEEEE. This CDR3 is 18 amino acids long.

This chain connects TRBV12-3 or TRBV12-4 to TRBJ1-1; no DNA is available, so the TRBD1 call from TCRdb remains unchecked. The CDR3 has 17 amino acids. CDR3 sequence: CASTPNRGAFLNTEAFF.

This clonotype is identified as medium-sized (0.01 to 0.1%) from frequency. CDR3 protein: CATSRDRSGANVLTF. This chain links TRBV15 with TRBJ2-6. In germline, CDR1 is LNHNV, CDR2 YYDKDF (reference sequence). The CDR3 has 15 amino acids.

The chain carries TRBV5-6 and TRBJ2-3; without DNA, the TCRdb call of TRBD1 cannot be checked. Germline assignment: CDR1 SGHDT and CDR2 YYEEEE. The CDR3 covers 15 residues. CDR3 residues: CASSLQGRRTDTQYF.

The chain employs TRBV30 and TRBJ1-1; TCRdb lists TRBD1, though no DNA is available to test this call. Germline V gives CDR1 GTSNPN, CDR2 SVGIG (reference sequence). The CDR3 is 13 amino acids. CDR3 sequence reads: CAWSKQGVLEAFF.

According to its frequency, this clonotype is medium-sized. The V and J genes are TRBV11-3 and TRBJ2-3. Germline CDR1 reads SGHNT; CDR2 reads YENEEA. The CDR3 consists of 15 residues. The CDR3 sequence is CASTMSLLPTDTQYF.

Measured by frequency, this clonotype is medium-sized. The chain carries TRBV11-3 and TRBJ2-3; TCRdb indicates TRBD1, and absent DNA this call remains unverified. CDR3 size: 15 residues. The germline gives CDR1 SGHNT, CDR2 YENEEA. The CDR3 region is CASSLDGQGGDTQYF.

This rearrangement joins TRBV7-6 to TRBJ2-3; TCRdb's D call of TRBD1 is untestable without DNA. This CDR3 region has 15 residues. Germline lookup yields CDR1 SGHVS and CDR2 FNYEAQ. CDR3 in amino acids: CASSPGRGQADTQYF. Using reference TRBV7-6 and TRBJ2-3 for the parts outside the CDR3, the full variable domain is GAGVSQSPRYKVTKRGQDVALRCDPISGHVSLYWYRQALGQGPEFLTYFNYEAQQDKSGLPNDRFSAERPEGSISTLTIQRTEQRDSAMYRCASSPGRGQADTQYFGPGTRLTVL.

The chain carries TRBV27 and TRBJ1-2; TCRdb outputs TRBD1, but without DNA this stays unchecked. CDR3 size: 12 residues. From germline, CDR1 is MNHEY and CDR2 SMNVEV (reference sequence). CDR3: CASKGTGWGYTF.

The chain carries TRBV6-5 and TRBJ1-6. Looked up from germline, CDR1 is MNHEY and CDR2 is SVGAGI. The CDR3 runs 15 residues. The CDR3 here is CASSYRGSSNSPLHF.

The genes are TRBV6-5 and TRBJ1-2. Per the germline V gene, CDR1 is MNHEY and CDR2 is SVGAGI. The CDR3 consists of 14 residues. The CDR3 is CASSYGQTSNGYTF.

The chain recombines TRBV5-6 with TRBJ2-2; TCRdb's D call of TRBD1 is untestable without DNA. The CDR3 loop spans 16 amino acids. Germline CDR1 is SGHDT and CDR2 is YYEEEE. CDR3 loop: CASSPASLASTGELFF. The whole variable domain, remainder taken from reference TRBV5-6 and TRBJ2-2, is DAGVTQSPTHLIKTRGQQVTLRCSPKSGHDTVSWYQQALGQGPQFIFQYYEEEERQRGNFPDRFSGHQFPNYSSELNVNALLLGDSALYLCASSPASLASTGELFFGEGSRLTVL.